The next 22 T cell receptor beta chains were all read from a single sample in a study of blood T cell repertoires in COVID-19. Profiling relied on immunoSEQ multiplex PCR, and the TCRdb table lists in-frame clones only, not all of them. The table lists around 270,000 clones, around 90% of them singletons. Material: peripheral blood. The receptors come from a man in his fifties or sixties who had recovered from COVID-19.

V usage is TRBV21-1 and J usage is TRBJ2-2; the tabulated D call, TRBD1, remains unverified against the DNA. TRBV21-1 is a pseudogene. The CDR3 is made up of 16 amino acids. The CDR3 coding sequence is TGTGCCAGCAGCACAAGACGGGGTGGGGGCCCCGGGGAGCTGTTTTTT. Translating it yields CASSTRRGGGPGELFF.

The V gene is TRBV6-1, the J gene TRBJ1-5; the D is unclear. Germline lookup yields CDR1 MNHNS and CDR2 SASEGT. This CDR3 contains 14 residues. The V end was cut by 1 base, the J end by 6 bases, with 10 bases between. The CDR3: CASSEGGAVQPQHF. The CDR3 coding sequence is TGTGCCAGCAGTGAAGGCGGAGCGGTTCAGCCCCAGCATTTT.

This chain uses TRBV9 with TRBJ2-3; 7 bases line up with TRBD2. Per the germline V gene, CDR1 is SGDLS and CDR2 is YYNGEE. With 4 bases clipped from V and 1 base from J, the junction kept 12 bases outside the gene matches. This CDR3 is built from 17 residues. This CDR3 is CASSPLGTTPRTDTQYF. Here the CDR3 DNA reads TGTGCCAGCAGCCCCCTGGGGACTACCCCCCGCACAGATACGCAGTATTTT.

This sequence joins TRBV5-1 and TRBJ1-2; 8 nucleotides match TRBD1. V was pared by 3 bases and J by 6 bases, with 7 bases of the junction left unmatched. The CDR3 extends over 14 amino acids. The germline CDR1 and CDR2 sequences are SGHRS and YFSETQ. This CDR3 reads CASSSGTGMDGYTF. Written as DNA, the CDR3 is TGCGCCAGCAGCTCCGGGACAGGTATGGATGGCTACACCTTC.

The chain recombines TRBV6-5 with TRBJ2-2; D gene ambiguous. V was cut by 8 bases and J by 6 bases, with 10 bases left in between. This CDR3 comprises 12 residues. Germline values: CDR1 MNHEY, CDR2 SVGAGI. The CDR3 loop is CASCPTPGELFF. In DNA, the CDR3 is TGTGCCAGCTGTCCGACTCCCGGGGAGCTGTTTTTT.

The rearrangement joins TRBV6-2 or TRBV6-3 to TRBJ1-2; D might be TRBD1 (6 bases). Trimming stripped 6 bases from V and 4 bases from J, with 15 bases between. Germline CDR1 and CDR2: MNHEY and SVGEGT. CDR3 size: 14 residues. CDR3 residues: CASSLNRAFYGYTF. CDR3 DNA: TGTGCCAGCAGCTTAAACAGGGCTTTCTATGGCTACACCTTC.

The chain links TRBV7-2 to TRBJ1-3; D not certain. The CDR3 length is 14 residues. V was cut by 5 bases and J by 4 bases, with 12 bases left in between. The germline gives CDR1 SGHTA, CDR2 FQGNSA. The CDR3 sequence is CASSRGLSGNTIYF. The CDR3 region has the DNA TGTGCCAGCAGCCGGGGATTGTCAGGAAACACCATATATTTT.

The CDR3 protein is CASSPRQETQYF. Here the CDR3 DNA reads TGTGCCAGCTCACCCCGCCAAGAGACCCAGTACTTC. V gene TRBV18 combines with J gene TRBJ2-5; D is unresolved. Germline V gene data show CDR1 as KGHSH and CDR2 as LQKENI. V was clipped by 3 bases and J by 1 base, with 3 bases between them. The CDR3 has 12 residues.

This sequence joins TRBV3-1 (or the pseudogene TRBV3-2) and TRBJ2-5; 7 nucleotides line up with TRBD2. Germline V lookup: CDR1 LGHDT, CDR2 YNNKEL (reference sequence). The CDR3 contains 14 residues. The trim removed 7 bases at V and 4 bases at J, leaving 9 bases unmatched. This CDR3 is CASNQVGGGETQYF. In DNA, the CDR3 is TGTGCCAGCAATCAGGTTGGGGGGGGAGAGACCCAGTACTTC.

The rearrangement uses TRBV6-5 and TRBJ1-1; the match to TRBD1 covers 7 bases. The CDR3 is 13 residues long. V dropped 6 bases and J dropped 5; count of bases not matched to a gene: 6. Germline assignment: CDR1 MNHEY and CDR2 SVGAGI. CDR3 in amino acids: CASRTTGETEAFF. The CDR3 DNA reads TGTGCCAGCAGAACAACAGGGGAGACTGAAGCTTTCTTT.

The V gene is TRBV19, the J gene TRBJ2-7; 8 bases match TRBD2. V dropped 4 bases and J dropped 5; count of bases not matched to a gene: 7. CDR1 is LNHDA, CDR2 SQIVND, per germline (reference sequence). The CDR3 is 14 residues long. CDR3 DNA sequence: TGTGCCAGTAGTACGACGGGGGGGTACGACGAGCAGTACTTC. The encoded protein is CASSTTGGYDEQYF.

This clone came up once. The chain is built from TRBV28 and TRBJ1-1; 7 bases are shared with TRBD1. In germline, CDR1 is MDHEN, CDR2 SYDVKM. There are 15 residues in the CDR3. The V and J ends lost 5 bases and 2 bases, in that order; junction bases with no gene match: 8. CDR3 protein: CASSPTTGSNTEAFF. The CDR3 DNA is TGTGCCAGCAGTCCCACGACAGGGTCTAACACTGAAGCTTTCTTT. The full variable domain, with the rest looked up from reference TRBV28 and TRBJ1-1, is DVKVTQSSRYLVKRTGEKVFLECVQDMDHENMFWYRQDPGLGLRLIYFSYDVKMKEKGDIPEGYSVSREKKERFSLILESASTNQTSMYLCASSPTTGSNTEAFFGQGTRLTVV.

V and J are TRBV18 and TRBJ2-1; D perhaps matches TRBD1 (6 bases). Between the trimmed V and J ends, which lost 10 bases and 8 bases, there was a span of 15 bases. Germline loops: CDR1 KGHSH, CDR2 LQKENI. The CDR3 runs to 12 residues. The CDR3: CATETGGDEQFF. CDR3 coding DNA: TGTGCCACCGAGACAGGCGGCGATGAGCAGTTCTTC.

The chain recombines TRBV10-3 with TRBJ1-1; 8 bases are a match to TRBD1. V gave up 7 bases and J gave up 4 bases; unmatched junction bases: 11. In germline, CDR1 is ENHRY, CDR2 SYGVKD. The CDR3 is made up of 15 amino acids. CDR3 in DNA: TGTGCCATCAAGGAGACAGGGGTCGGTGGCACTGAAGCTTTCTTT. As protein: CAIKETGVGGTEAFF.

The rearrangement links TRBV7-2 to TRBJ2-7, with 7 bases matching TRBD1. V shed 5 bases and J 3 bases; nucleotides not matched to a gene: 7. The CDR3 is 14 residues long. Germline CDR1 is SGHTA and CDR2 is FQGNSA. CDR3 loop: CASSPGQPIYEQYF. In nucleotides, the CDR3 is TGTGCCAGCAGCCCGGGACAGCCCATCTACGAGCAGTACTTC.

This rearrangement joins TRBV29-1 to TRBJ1-1; TRBD1 agrees at 11 bases. The V gene end was trimmed by 5 bases and the J gene end by 5 bases; junction bases not matched to a gene: 4. Per the germline V gene, CDR1 is SQVTM and CDR2 is ANQGSEA. CDR3 length: 13 amino acids. The CDR3 nucleotides are TGCAGCGTTAGGACAGGGGGCTCAACTGAAGCTTTCTTT. Translation: CSVRTGGSTEAFF.

The chain carries TRBV19 and TRBJ2-7; D might be TRBD1 (6 bases). Trimming removed 7 bases from V and 1 base from J, with 17 bases in between. Per the germline V gene, CDR1 is LNHDA and CDR2 is SQIVND (reference sequence). CDR3 length equals 15 residues. CDR3 residues: CASTAGTGFSYEQYF. The CDR3 DNA is TGTGCCAGTACCGCCGGAACAGGGTTTTCCTACGAGCAGTACTTC.

The chain carries TRBV1 and TRBJ2-3; the DNA was not compared with TRBD1, the D call given in the table. TRBV1 is designated a pseudogene. This CDR3 region has 14 residues. In nucleotides, the CDR3 is TGCACCAGCAGCCAAGATCCAATCCCAGATACGCAGTATTTT. This encodes CTSSQDPIPDTQYF.

The chain recombines TRBV5-1 with TRBJ2-4, with 9 nucleotides matching TRBD2. V shed 4 bases and J 4 bases; nucleotides not matched to a gene: 9. This CDR3 comprises 16 residues. Germline loops: CDR1 SGHRS, CDR2 YFSETQ. The CDR3 is CASSTTSGLDKNIQYF. As DNA, the CDR3 is TGCGCCAGCAGCACTACTAGCGGGCTTGATAAAAACATTCAGTACTTC.

CDR3 protein: CASTGRMNTEAFF. CDR3 in DNA: TGTGCCAGTACAGGCCGTATGAACACTGAAGCTTTCTTT. The rearrangement joins TRBV19 to TRBJ1-1; D call uncertain. CDR1 and CDR2 (germline): LNHDA, SQIVND (reference sequence). The CDR3 contains 13 residues. Deletions cut 7 bases from V and 0 bases from J, with 9 bases between.

V is TRBV7-2 and J is TRBJ1-1; perhaps TRBD1 as D (5 bases). Germline V lookup: CDR1 SGHTA, CDR2 FQGNSA. The CDR3 spans 12 residues. V was cut by 3 bases and J by 10 bases, with 12 bases left in between. CDR3 bases: TGTGCCAGCAGCTTTTGGGGGGTCGGAGCTTTCTTT. Amino acids: CASSFWGVGAFF. Together with reference TRBV7-2 and TRBJ1-1, the CDR3 gives the full variable domain: GAGVSQSPSNKVTEKGKDVELRCDPISGHTALYWYRQSLGQGLEFLIYFQGNSAPDKSGLPSDRFSAERTGGSVSTLTIQRTQQEDSAVYLCASSFWGVGAFFGQGTRLTVV.

As for this clone: One junction end does not reproduce the germline sequence, and a read error may be involved. The rearrangement uses TRBV14 and TRBJ2-7, with TRBD1 identical over 7 bases. CDR1 and CDR2 from the germline V gene are SGHDN and FVKESK. The CDR3 extends over 12 amino acids. This CDR3 is CASSHAGTVVNF. The CDR3 DNA is TGTGCCAGCAGCCACGCCGGGACAGTCGTCAACTTC.